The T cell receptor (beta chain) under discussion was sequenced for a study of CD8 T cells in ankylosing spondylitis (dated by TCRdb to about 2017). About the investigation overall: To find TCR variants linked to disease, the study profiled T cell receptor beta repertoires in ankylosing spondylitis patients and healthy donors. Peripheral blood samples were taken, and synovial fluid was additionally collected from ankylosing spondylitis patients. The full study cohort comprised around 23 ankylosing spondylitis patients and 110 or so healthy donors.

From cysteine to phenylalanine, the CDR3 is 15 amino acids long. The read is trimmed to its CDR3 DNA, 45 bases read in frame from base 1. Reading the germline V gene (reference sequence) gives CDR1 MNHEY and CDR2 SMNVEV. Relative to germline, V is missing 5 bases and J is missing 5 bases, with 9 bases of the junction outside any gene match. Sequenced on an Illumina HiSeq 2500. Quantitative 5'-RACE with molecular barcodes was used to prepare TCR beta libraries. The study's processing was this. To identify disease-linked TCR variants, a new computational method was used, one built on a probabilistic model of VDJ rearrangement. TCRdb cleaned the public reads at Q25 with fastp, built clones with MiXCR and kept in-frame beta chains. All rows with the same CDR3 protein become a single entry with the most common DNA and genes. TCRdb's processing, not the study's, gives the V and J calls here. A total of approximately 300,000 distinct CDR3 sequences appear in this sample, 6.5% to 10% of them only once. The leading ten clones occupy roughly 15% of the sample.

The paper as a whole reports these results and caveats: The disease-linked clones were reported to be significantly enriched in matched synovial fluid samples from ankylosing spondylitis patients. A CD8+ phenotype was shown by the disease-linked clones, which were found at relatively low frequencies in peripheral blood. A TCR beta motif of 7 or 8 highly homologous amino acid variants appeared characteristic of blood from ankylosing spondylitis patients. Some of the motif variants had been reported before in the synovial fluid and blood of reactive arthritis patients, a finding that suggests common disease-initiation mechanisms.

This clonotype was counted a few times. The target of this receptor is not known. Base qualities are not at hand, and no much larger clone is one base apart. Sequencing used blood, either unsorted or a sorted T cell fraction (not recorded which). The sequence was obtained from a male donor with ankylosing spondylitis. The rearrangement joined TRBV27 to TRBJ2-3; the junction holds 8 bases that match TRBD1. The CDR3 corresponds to CASSPGTGSQDTQYF. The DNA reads TGTGCCAGCAGTCCCGGGACAGGCTCTCAAGATACGCAGTATTTT.